This T cell receptor (beta chain) was captured in a study of regulatory T cells in long-lasting Graves disease. Overall study findings and caveats: Newly diagnosed Graves' patients exceeded persistent ones in TCR diversity. Favored gene segments in persistent disease were TRBV28, TRBJ1-2 and TRBJ2-5.

This CDR3 is built from 22 residues. Trimming shortened V by 2 bases and J by 0 bases, and 30 bases separated the two germline ends. CDR3-region Arm-PCR and iRepertoire HTBI primers produced the TCR beta libraries. TCRdb used MiXCR to reprocess the multiplex PCR reads, holding one entry per CDR3 protein. The sample records about 220,000 distinct CDR3 sequences, 15% to 20% being singletons. The time point: newly diagnosed GD, antithyroid drugs for less than 3 months. The TCR library was made from RNA extracted from PBMCs. Peripheral blood, approximately 9 milliliters per patient, was collected in EDTA tubes. A remark on this clonotype: Its antigen is still unknown.

This rearrangement joins TRBV12-3 or TRBV12-4 to TRBJ2-3; D might be TRBD1 or TRBD2, each matching 5 bases. The source is a female donor with Graves disease. Sequenced here: peripheral blood mononuclear cells (PBMCs), sampled at new diagnosis, from a patient treated with antithyroid drugs. This CDR3 is CASSLWDLSAASRNTSTDTQYF. The CDR3 nucleotides are TGTGCCAGCAGTTTATGGGACCTTTCGGCGGCTAGCAGGAACACTAGCACAGATACGCAGTATTTT.